This T cell receptor beta chain is from a study of OX40 agonist ivuxolimab in advanced cancers. Some background on the complete study: Ivuxolimab was a fully human IgG2 agonistic monoclonal antibody targeting the costimulatory receptor OX40 (CD134). Intravenous ivuxolimab was administered to patients every 2 weeks at six dose levels: 0.01, 0.1, 0.3, 1.5, 3 and 10 mg/kg. Of the approximately 50 dose-escalation patients, hepatocellular carcinoma was present in 19, melanoma in roughly 15, renal cell carcinoma in 9 and head and neck cancer in 9. In the dose-escalation cohort, roughly 82% of patients were male, and the mean age was 60 years with a range of roughly 20 to 80. Patients were allowed to have had prior anti-PD-1, anti-PD-L1 or anti-CTLA-4 therapy, and approximately 39% of the dose-escalation patients had been treated with checkpoint inhibitors. Partial responses occurred in three dose-escalation patients, of whom one had hepatocellular carcinoma and two had cutaneous melanoma. Peripheral TCRbeta sequencing aimed to test whether ivuxolimab altered TCR sequence diversity and caused clonal T-cell expansion. The monotherapy dose-escalation portion (N ≈ 52 patients) of the phase I ivuxolimab trial is reported in the paper.

The paper as a whole reports these results and caveats: Low levels of normalized T-cell clonal expansion were also seen in some patients who did not respond. Clonal expansion of both CD4+ and CD8+ blood T cells was observed from baseline to week 6 at doses 0.1 to 3.0 mg/kg. After ivuxolimab, expanded clones were on average more numerous among CD8+ T cells than among CD4+ T cells. The antigen specificity of the peripheral T cells that underwent clonal expansion was not determined. Partial responders in the 0.1-3.0 mg/kg groups had among the lowest normalized peripheral clonal expansion, especially among CD8+ T cells.

About this clone itself: Its antigen remains undetermined. The sample holds no much larger clone one base away, and base qualities are not on file.

The germline V gene (reference sequence) supplies CDR1 MNHEY and CDR2 SMNVEV. The germline V and J ends show losses of 1 base and 2 bases respectively, and no gene match explains 16 bases of the junction. The CDR3 measures 19 amino acids from cysteine to phenylalanine. Here the CDR3 DNA is all that survives: 57 bases in frame from base 1. Genomic DNA was isolated from the sorted cells so that the TCRbeta CDR3 region could be sequenced. The immunoSEQ Assay was used for sequencing of TCRbeta CDR3 regions. In its TCRdb copy, this immuneACCESS table keeps in-frame sequences only and misses some clones. Where compared with another copy, unresolved V genes explain less than half of these, and the others have no known cause. The sample profile shows fewer than 85,000 clones; more than 85% of them were found once. The ten largest make up 8.5% to 10% of the sample. Patients with autoimmune disease history or receiving systemic immunosuppression were excluded from the trial. Peripheral blood for TCR sequencing was collected from all dose cohorts at baseline, on cycle 4 day 1, and on cycle 7 day 1. The samples were taken from a phase I, first-in-human, multicenter, open-label dose-escalation trial of ivuxolimab. Adults with locally advanced or metastatic melanoma, renal cell carcinoma, hepatocellular carcinoma or head and neck squamous cell carcinoma were enrolled in the trial. Before TCR sequencing, CD4+ T cells and CD8+ T cells were sorted from peripheral blood as separate populations.

The chain is encoded by TRBV27 joined to TRBJ2-5, with 7 bases matching TRBD2. This TCR was sampled from an adult with an advanced solid tumor such as melanoma, head and neck, liver or kidney cancer. The specimen comprised CD4+ or CD8+ T cells sorted from blood, sampled in a trial of the OX40 agonist ivuxolimab. The nucleotides read TGTGCCAGCAGTTTATTCTTCCTCGGCGCTAGCGGACTACAAGAGACCCAGTACTTC. It translates to CASSLFFLGASGLQETQYF.